The clone carrying this T cell receptor (beta chain) has at least ten counts. Its antigen is not known. The read falls 3 residues short of the CDR3 end, and the missing part is taken from the germline J gene. Clones were read by immunoSEQ multiplex PCR, and TCRdb kept only the in-frame ones, dropping some. The sample includes approximately 44,000 clones, none of them occurring once. The data derive from a study of T cell clonality in common variable immunodeficiency. The germline V gene has CDR1 SGHRS and CDR2 YFSETQ. The CDR3 has 17 amino acids. V lost 4 bases to trimming and J lost 1 base; unmatched junction nucleotides: 14. Study-wide points: In common variable immunodeficiency, TCR beta chains reportedly carried fewer deletions and N-nucleotide insertions. Compared with healthy controls, CVID subjects showed increased TCRbeta clonality, mostly in about a third. Links between repertoire features and CVID complications were heterogeneity-limited.

Donors gave roughly 5 to 8 ml heparinized peripheral whole blood. Sequenced sample: peripheral blood mononuclear cells. The J gene is TRBJ2-7, the V gene TRBV5-1, with 7 bases fitting TRBD1. The clonotype was recovered from a person aged 18 to 69 in good health. The CDR3 sequence is CASSPDDGTAISYEQYF. CDR3 DNA (partial): TGCGCCAGCAGCCCGGACGACGGGACAGCTATTTCCTACGAG.